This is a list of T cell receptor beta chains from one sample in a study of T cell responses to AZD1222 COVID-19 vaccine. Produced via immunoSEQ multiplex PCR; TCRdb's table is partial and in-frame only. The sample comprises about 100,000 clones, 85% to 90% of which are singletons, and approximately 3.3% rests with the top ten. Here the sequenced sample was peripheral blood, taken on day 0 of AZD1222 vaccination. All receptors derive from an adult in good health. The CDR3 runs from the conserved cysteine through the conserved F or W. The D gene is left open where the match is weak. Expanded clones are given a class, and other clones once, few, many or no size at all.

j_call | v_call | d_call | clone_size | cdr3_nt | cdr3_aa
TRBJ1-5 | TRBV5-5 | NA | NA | TGTGCCAGCAGCTTGGCGGGGGGCAGCTATCAGCCCCAGCATTTT | CASSLAGGSYQPQHF
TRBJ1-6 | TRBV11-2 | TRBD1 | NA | TGTGCCAGCAGCCCCCGGGACAGGGGCATGACAGCCCTCCACTTT | CASSPRDRGMTALHF
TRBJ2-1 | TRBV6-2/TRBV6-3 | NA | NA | TGTGCCAGCAGTCTCGGCAGAGAGCAGTTCTTC | CASSLGREQFF
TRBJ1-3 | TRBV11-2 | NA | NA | TGTGCCAGCAGCTTAGATCTTAAGGGCGACACCATATATTTT | CASSLDLKGDTIYF
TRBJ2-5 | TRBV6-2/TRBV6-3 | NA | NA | TGTGCCAGCAGTTTCGCCTCCCTCACGGGCCAAGAGACCCAGTACTTC | CASSFASLTGQETQYF
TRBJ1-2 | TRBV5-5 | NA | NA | TGTGCCAGCAGCTTGGGGCTTGATAGGAGCTATGGCTACACCTTC | CASSLGLDRSYGYTF
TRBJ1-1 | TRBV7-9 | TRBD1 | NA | TGTGCCAGCAGCTCGCCGGGACAGCGCAACACTGAAGCTTTCTTT | CASSSPGQRNTEAFF
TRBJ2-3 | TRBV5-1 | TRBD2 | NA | TGCGCCAGCAGCTCTAGCGGGGGGATCACAGATACGCAGTATTTT | CASSSSGGITDTQYF
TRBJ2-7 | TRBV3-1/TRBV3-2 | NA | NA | TGTGCCAGCAGCCAAGTAGACGGTTCCTACGAGCAGTACTTC | CASSQVDGSYEQYF
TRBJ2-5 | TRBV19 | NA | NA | TGTGCCAGTAGTACCCTCCTGGGGCGACAAGAGACCCAGTACTTC | CASSTLLGRQETQYF
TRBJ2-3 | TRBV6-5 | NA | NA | TGTGCCAGCAAAATTACGGGGAGCACAGATACGCAGTATTTT | CASKITGSTDTQYF
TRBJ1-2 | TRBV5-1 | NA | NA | TGCGCCAGCAGCTTGGAAGTCGCCCTTGCTAACTATGGCTACACCTTC | CASSLEVALANYGYTF
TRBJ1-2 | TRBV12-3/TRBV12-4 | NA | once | TGTGCCAGCAGTTTGGGCATAGACTATGGCTACACCTTC | CASSLGIDYGYTF
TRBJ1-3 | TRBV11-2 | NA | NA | TGTGCCAGCAGCCGCCGGGGGGGGATATATTTT | CASSRRGGIYF
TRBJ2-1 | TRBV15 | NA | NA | TGTGCCACCAGCAGGTCCCCCCGACAGAGAGACAATGAGCAGTTCTTC | CATSRSPRQRDNEQFF
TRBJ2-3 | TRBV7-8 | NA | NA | TGTGCCAGCAGCCTGGGACCCCAGGGGTCGGATACGCAGTATTTT | CASSLGPQGSDTQYF
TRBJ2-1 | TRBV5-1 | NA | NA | TGCGCCAGCAGCTCCGGGTTTTTATCCTACAATGAGCAGTTCTTC | CASSSGFLSYNEQFF
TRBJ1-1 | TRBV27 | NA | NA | TGTGCCAGCAGTTTTCAGGGCCGCGAAGCTTTCTTT | CASSFQGREAFF
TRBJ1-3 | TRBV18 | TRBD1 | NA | TGTGCCAGCTCACCCGGGGACAGAATCGTGGGAAACACCATATATTTT | CASSPGDRIVGNTIYF
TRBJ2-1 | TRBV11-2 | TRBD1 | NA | TGTGCCAGCAGCTTAGCGCGCGGGACAGGGGATAACAATGAGCAGTTCTTC | CASSLARGTGDNNEQFF
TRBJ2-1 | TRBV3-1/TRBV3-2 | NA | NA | TGTGCCAGCAGCCAAATCAGCGGGCTCCCGGTCAATGAGCAGTTCTTC | CASSQISGLPVNEQFF
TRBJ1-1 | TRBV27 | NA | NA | TGTGCCAGCAGTTTAGCGACAGGAACGAACACTGAAGCTTTCTTT | CASSLATGTNTEAFF
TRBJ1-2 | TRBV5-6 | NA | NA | TGTGCCAGCAGCTTGGCCGCGACCGGGTCGTTATATGGCTACACCTTC | CASSLAATGSLYGYTF
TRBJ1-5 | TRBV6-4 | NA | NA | TGTGCCGCCAAGGGAGGGGATCAGCCCCAGCATTTT | CAAKGGDQPQHF
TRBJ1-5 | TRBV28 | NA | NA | TGTGCCAGCAGTTCCCCACAGGGTCCAAATCAGCCCCAGCATTTT | CASSSPQGPNQPQHF
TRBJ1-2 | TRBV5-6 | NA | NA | TGTGCCAGCAGCTTGGAACGCAGAAACTATGGCTACACCTTC | CASSLERRNYGYTF
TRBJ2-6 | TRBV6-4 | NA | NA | TGTGCCAGCAGTGATAGGGATCGGGCCAACGTCCTGACTTTC | CASSDRDRANVLTF
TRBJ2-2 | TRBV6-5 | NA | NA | TGTGCCACCGATCTTAGCGCCACCGGCACCGGGGAGCTGTTTTTT | CATDLSATGTGELFF
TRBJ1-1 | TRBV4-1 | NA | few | TGCGCCAGCAGCCAAGGGACAGACCTCATGAACACTGAAGCTTTCTTT | CASSQGTDLMNTEAFF
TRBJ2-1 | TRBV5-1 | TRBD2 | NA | TGCGCCAGCAGCTTTTCTAGCGGGGGGGCCATTTACGATGAGCAGTTCTTC | CASSFSSGGAIYDEQFF
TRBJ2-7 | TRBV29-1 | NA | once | TGCAGCGTCACCCCCTGGGGCTCCTACGAGCAGTACTTC | CSVTPWGSYEQYF
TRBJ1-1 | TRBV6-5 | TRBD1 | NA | TGTGCCAGCAGCCACACAGGGGGCGCCTTAACTGAAGCTTTCTTT | CASSHTGGALTEAFF
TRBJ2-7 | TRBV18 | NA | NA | TGTGCCAGCTCACCACTGCCGGGGTACGAGCAGTACTTC | CASSPLPGYEQYF
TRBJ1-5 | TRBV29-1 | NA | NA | TGCAGCGTTGAACAGGGACCGGGTCAGCCCCAGCATTTT | CSVEQGPGQPQHF
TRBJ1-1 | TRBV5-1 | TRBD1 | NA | TGCGCCAGCAGCTTGGGGACAGGCTCCGAAGCTTTCTTT | CASSLGTGSEAFF
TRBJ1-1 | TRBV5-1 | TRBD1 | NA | TGCGCCAGCAGCGTGGGACAGGTGAACACTGAAGCTTTCTTT | CASSVGQVNTEAFF
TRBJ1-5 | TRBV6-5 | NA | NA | TGTGCCAGCAGTTCAACAGGGCCTGGTCAGCCCCAGCATTTT | CASSSTGPGQPQHF
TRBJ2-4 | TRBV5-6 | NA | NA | TGTGCCAGCAGTCTAACCGGGGATTACGCCAAAAACATTCAGTACTTC | CASSLTGDYAKNIQYF
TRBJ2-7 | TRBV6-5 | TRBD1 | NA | TGTGCCAGCAGGAAAAGACAGGGTTTTAAAGAGCAGTACTTC | CASRKRQGFKEQYF
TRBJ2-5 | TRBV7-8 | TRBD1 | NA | TGTGCCAGCAGCGGACAGGGGGCTCGGCAGGTGACCCAGTACTTC | CASSGQGARQVTQYF
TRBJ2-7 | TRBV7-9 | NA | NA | TGTGCCAGCAGCCAGTCGGGGGGCCACGAGCAGTACTTC | CASSQSGGHEQYF
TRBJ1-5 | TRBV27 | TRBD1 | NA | TGTGCCAGCGGCCCCAGGTCACAGACAGGGAGTCTTGGTCAGCCCCAGCATTTT | CASGPRSQTGSLGQPQHF
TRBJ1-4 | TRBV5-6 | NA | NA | TGTGCCAGCAGCTTGGGCGGCACGGCAGGAGAAAAACTGTTTTTT | CASSLGGTAGEKLFF
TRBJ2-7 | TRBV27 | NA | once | TGTGCCAGCAGTTTAGGCCAGTTTTTCTCCATATACGAGCAGTACTTC | CASSLGQFFSIYEQYF
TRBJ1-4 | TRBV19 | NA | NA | TGTGCCAGTAGTATAGATCTTCAGGAAAAACTGTTTTTT | CASSIDLQEKLFF
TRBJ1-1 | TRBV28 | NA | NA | TGTGCCAGCAGAAAGAACACTGAAGCTTTCTTT | CASRKNTEAFF
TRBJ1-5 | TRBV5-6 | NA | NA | TGTGCCAGCAGCTTTGATCGGAATCAGCCCCAGCATTTT | CASSFDRNQPQHF
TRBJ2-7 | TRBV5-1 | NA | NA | TGCGCCAGCAGCGTGGAGGCCACCTACGAGCAGTACTTC | CASSVEATYEQYF
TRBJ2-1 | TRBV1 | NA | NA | TGCACCAGCAGCCAGGGACTAGCGGGGGGGCCGAGAAATGAGCAGTTCTTC | CTSSQGLAGGPRNEQFF
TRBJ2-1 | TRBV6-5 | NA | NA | TGTGCCAGCAGTTACTCGGTAGGCAATGAGCAGTTCTTC | CASSYSVGNEQFF
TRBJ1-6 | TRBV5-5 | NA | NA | TGTGCCAGCAGCTTAAAGGGAAATTCACCCCTCCACTTT | CASSLKGNSPLHF
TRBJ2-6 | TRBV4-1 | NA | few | TGCGCCAGCAGCCAAGACAGGGGAGGTTACGGGGCCAACGTCCTGACTTTC | CASSQDRGGYGANVLTF
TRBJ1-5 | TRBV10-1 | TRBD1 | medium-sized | TGCGCCAGCAGTGCCGCAGGGGGGACAGGGAATCAGCCCCAGCATTTT | CASSAAGGTGNQPQHF
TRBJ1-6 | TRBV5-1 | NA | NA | TGCGCCAGCAGCTTGGGACAGGAACGATCACCCCTCCACTTT | CASSLGQERSPLHF
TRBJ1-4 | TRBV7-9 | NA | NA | TGTGCCAGCAACAACAGGGACACTAATGAAAAACTGTTTTTT | CASNNRDTNEKLFF
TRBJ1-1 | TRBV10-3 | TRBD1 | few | TGTGCCATCAGCCCAGGGGGCATGACTGAAGCTTTCTTT | CAISPGGMTEAFF
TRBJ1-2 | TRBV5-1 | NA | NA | TGCGCCAGCAGCTTGGTGGGGGCGAATGGCTACACCTTC | CASSLVGANGYTF
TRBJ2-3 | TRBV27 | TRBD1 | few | TGTGCCAGCAGCCTCGGACAGGGTGTCCCAGATACGCAGTATTTT | CASSLGQGVPDTQYF
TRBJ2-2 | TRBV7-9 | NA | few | TGTGCCAGCAGCTCGAGGAGGCTTCGGTCCGGGGAGCTGTTTTTT | CASSSRRLRSGELFF
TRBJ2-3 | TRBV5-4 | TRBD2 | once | TGTGCCAGCAGCTTACGACTAGCGGGAGGCACAGATACGCAGTATTTT | CASSLRLAGGTDTQYF